These 31 T cell receptor beta chains came from one sample sequenced in a study of glioma-infiltrating T cells. Amplification of TCR alpha and beta CDR3 regions from RNA used iRepertoire nested multiplex PCR. Each CDR3 protein gets one entry after TCRdb re-called the multiplex PCR reads with MiXCR. The sample lists about 89,000 distinct CDR3 sequences, under 30% occurring once. The sample comprised glioma tissue, nonneoplastic brain tissue, or PBMCs (not recorded which). The receptors derive from a human donor with low-grade glioma or glioblastoma, undergoing nonglioma brain surgery, or in good health (not recorded which).

This clonotype has at least ten counts. The J gene is TRBJ2-1, the V gene TRBV6-1; D call uncertain. CDR1 and CDR2 (germline): MNHNS, SASEGT. The CDR3 spans 13 residues. Trimming pared 3 bases from V and 3 bases from J, leaving 6 bases between. The CDR3 loop is CASSDSFYNEQFF. CDR3 DNA: TGTGCCAGCAGTGATAGCTTCTACAATGAGCAGTTCTTC.

This clonotype was seen a few times. The genes are TRBV28 and TRBJ1-5, with D hard to call. This CDR3 is built from 15 residues. Per germline, CDR1 MDHEN and CDR2 SYDVKM. V lost 9 bases and J lost 0, with 15 bases in between. The CDR3 DNA is TGTGCCAGTAGGGTGTTGGGGTTTAGCAATCAGCCCCAGCATTTT. This gives the protein CASRVLGFSNQPQHF.

The table lists this clonotype with a few counts. The chain uses TRBV6-1 and TRBJ1-5; 7 bases agree with TRBD1. The germline V gene encodes CDR1 MNHNS and CDR2 SASEGT. This CDR3 has 14 amino acids. V trimming: 8 bases; J trimming: 6 bases; junction bases outside the gene matches: 10. CDR3 residues: CASQDRSGGQPQHF. As DNA, the CDR3 is TGTGCCAGCCAGGACAGGAGCGGCGGTCAGCCCCAGCATTTT.

On this clonotype itself: This sequence may be a read error, since a much larger clone differs from it by one base. The chain is built from TRBV27 and TRBJ1-2; D remains unclear. The V and J ends lost 6 bases and 12 bases respectively, with 20 bases between them. Germline assignment: CDR1 MNHEY and CDR2 SMNVEV (reference sequence). The CDR3 is 13 residues long. CDR3 coding DNA: TGTGCCAGCAGCCAAGTACCCGCTTCCGGCCACACCTTC. It translates to CASSQVPASGHTF.

This clonotype came up many times. This sequence joins TRBV20-1 and TRBJ1-5; perhaps TRBD1 as D (6 bases). V was trimmed by 1 base and J by 4 bases, leaving 11 bases between them. CDR3 length: 14 residues. Germline V gene sequence: CDR1 DFQATT, CDR2 SNEGSKA (reference sequence). This CDR3 reads CSARGQDLNQPQHF. CDR3 in DNA: TGCAGTGCTAGAGGACAGGATCTTAATCAGCCCCAGCATTTT.

As regards this clonotype: At one boundary the junction diverges from the germline segment, which might be a read error. The J gene is TRBJ2-6, the V gene TRBV6-2 or TRBV6-3, with D perhaps matching TRBD1 (5 bases). The germline gives CDR1 MNHEY, CDR2 SVGEGT. The CDR3 length is 15 residues. CDR3 DNA sequence: TGTGCCAGCAGCCTGGGAAGCTCTGGGGCCAACGTCCTGAATTTC. Translating gives CASSLGSSGANVLNF.

This clonotype was observed at least ten times. The rearrangement links TRBV4-1 to TRBJ1-5; no firm D call. The ends were cut back, 4 bases at V and 4 bases at J, with 17 bases in the middle. The CDR3 extends over 16 amino acids. Per germline, CDR1 MGHRA and CDR2 YSYEKL. CDR3 DNA sequence: TGCGCCAGCAGCCGAATGGTAGGGCAGGTTAATCAGCCCCAGCATTTT. This gives the protein CASSRMVGQVNQPQHF.

This clonotype was seen repeatedly, ten times or more. The chain recombines TRBV20-1 with TRBJ2-5; 9 bases are a match to TRBD2. Trimming at V came to 4 bases and at J to 2 bases, leaving 8 bases not matched to a gene. This CDR3 comprises 15 residues. Germline values: CDR1 DFQATT, CDR2 SNEGSKA (reference sequence). In DNA form, the CDR3 reads TGCAGTGCTACCGTAGCGGGGGCAGCTCAAGAGACCCAGTACTTC. This sequence encodes CSATVAGAAQETQYF.

This sequence joins TRBV20-1 and TRBJ2-7; 10 positions agree with TRBD1. Germline CDR1 DFQATT, CDR2 SNEGSKA (reference sequence). CDR3 length: 12 residues. Trimming cost V 6 bases and J 6 bases; bases outside gene matches: 5. CDR3 loop: CSAQTGGPEQYF. The CDR3 nucleotides are TGCAGTGCCCAGACAGGGGGCCCCGAGCAGTACTTC.

Concerning this clonotype: One end of the junction fails to match germline, which may point to a read error. V gene TRBV18 combines with J gene TRBJ1-4; TRBD1 matches 9 bases. The V gene's germline CDR1 is KGHSH and CDR2 LQKENI. This CDR3 spans 13 amino acids. CDR3 bases: TGTTCCAGCTCACAGGGGGCTGGTGAAAAACTGTTTTTT. Its protein product is CSSSQGAGEKLFF.

The chain employs TRBV19 and TRBJ2-3, with TRBD1 identical over 10 bases. Unmatched junction bases numbered 5, after V lost 6 bases and J lost 5 bases. The CDR3 extends over 14 amino acids. Germline V gives CDR1 LNHDA, CDR2 SQIVND (reference sequence). The CDR3 bases are TGTGCCAGTAGAGACAGGGGGCGCGGAGATACGCAGTATTTT. Its protein product is CASRDRGRGDTQYF.

This clonotype was counted ten times or more. The chain combines TRBV18 with TRBJ2-5; 7 bases are a match to TRBD1. Germline V CDR1 and CDR2: KGHSH, LQKENI. Germline trimming cut 0 bases from V and 4 bases from J; bases unmatched to any gene: 14. The CDR3 contains 18 residues. The CDR3 coding sequence is TGTGCCAGCTCACCACCGCTATTAGACAGGGATTATAGAGAGACCCAGTACTTC. It is translated as CASSPPLLDRDYRETQYF.

This clonotype was found many times. V gene TRBV12-3 or TRBV12-4 combines with J gene TRBJ2-1; 7 bases map to TRBD1. V shed 3 bases and J 7 bases; nucleotides not matched to a gene: 9. This CDR3 is built from 15 residues. Here the CDR3 DNA reads TGTGCCAGCAGTTTTAAGGGCCACAGGGGAAATGAGCAGTTCTTC. It encodes CASSFKGHRGNEQFF.

Notes on this clonotype: A much larger clone differs by one base, so this may be a read error. The rearrangement links TRBV2 to TRBJ1-1; D call uncertain. The ends were cut back, 10 bases at V and 7 bases at J, with 22 bases in the middle. This CDR3 region has 14 residues. Germline V gene lookup returns CDR1 SNHLY and CDR2 FYNNEI. The CDR3 region has the DNA TGTGCCATCCTGAAAGAAATTGCGATAGGTGAAGCTTTCTTT. This encodes CAILKEIAIGEAFF. Complete variable domain (other parts from reference TRBV2 and TRBJ1-1): EPEVTQTPSHQVTQMGQEVILRCVPISNHLYFYWYRQILGQKVEFLVSFYNNEISEKSEIFDDQFSVERPDGSNFTLKIRSTKLEDSAMYFCAILKEIAIGEAFFGQGTRLTVV.

With regard to this clonotype: A much larger clone differs from this one at a single base, so this may be a read error. V is TRBV18 and J is TRBJ2-3; possibly TRBD1 or TRBD2 for D (6 bases each). The CDR3 has 14 residues. CDR1 and CDR2 from the germline V gene are KGHSH and LQKENI. The CDR3 DNA is TGTGCCAGCTCACCGGGGGGCACAACAGATACGCGGTATTTT. This gives the protein CASSPGGTTDTRYF. The full variable domain, completed using reference TRBV18 and TRBJ2-3, is NAGVMQNPRHLVRRRGQEARLRCSPMKGHSHVYWYRQLPEEGLKFMVYLQKENIIDESGMPKERFSAEFPKEGPSILRIQQVVRGDSAAYFCASSPGGTTDTRYFGPGTRLTVL.

The V gene is TRBV7-2, the J gene TRBJ2-3, with TRBD2 as a possible D gene (5 bases). CDR1 SGHTA and CDR2 FQGNSA come from the germline V gene. Trimming cost V 5 bases and J 8 bases, with 11 bases left between them. CDR3 length equals 12 residues. The CDR3 loop is CASSPYGGTQYF. As DNA, the CDR3 is TGTGCCAGCAGCCCATACGGAGGTACGCAGTATTTT.

This clonotype turned up a few times. The chain employs TRBV4-2 and TRBJ2-2; D uncertain. Germline loops: CDR1 LGHNA, CDR2 YNFKEQ. With 0 bases removed from V and 2 bases from J, the gap between germline ends came to 4 bases. The CDR3 totals 14 residues. The CDR3 loop reads CASSQDRNTGELFF. CDR3 nucleotide sequence: TGTGCCAGCAGCCAAGATCGAAACACCGGGGAGCTGTTTTTT.

This clonotype was counted many times. This rearrangement joins TRBV4-1 to TRBJ2-3; 12 nucleotides line up with TRBD2. Looked up from germline, CDR1 is MGHRA and CDR2 is YSYEKL. CDR3 length equals 16 residues. The V gene end was trimmed by 4 bases and the J gene end by 6 bases; junction bases not matched to a gene: 8. The CDR3 reads CASSRASSGGADTQYF. The CDR3, as DNA: TGCGCCAGCAGCCGAGCTTCTAGCGGGGGGGCTGATACGCAGTATTTT.

This clonotype occurred many times. The chain uses TRBV6-1 and TRBJ1-2; TRBD1 might be the D (5 bases). Trimming shortened V by 5 bases and J by 6 bases, and 10 bases separated the two germline ends. The CDR3 is 12 residues long. The germline gives CDR1 MNHNS, CDR2 SASEGT. CDR3 coding DNA: TGTGCCAGCAGTTTAACAGGTGATGGCTACACCTTC. Translated, it gives CASSLTGDGYTF.

A few counts support this clonotype. The rearrangement links TRBV4-2 to TRBJ2-3, with D perhaps matching TRBD2 (6 bases). CDR1 is LGHNA, CDR2 YNFKEQ, per germline. This CDR3 comprises 17 residues. Trimming removed 5 bases at V and 2 bases at J, with 20 bases between. CDR3 bases: TGTGCCAGCAGCAGCCGAGGCGGGGAGAGCTTCACAGATACGCAGTATTTT. Its translation: CASSSRGGESFTDTQYF.

With regard to this clonotype: In this CDR3 the conserved last residue, phenylalanine or tryptophan, is missing, so a read error is likely. This sequence joins TRBV20-1 and TRBJ2-7, with no clear D. This CDR3 has 12 residues. Trimming took 3 bases from V and 7 from J, leaving 13 bases between them. CDR1 is DFQATT, CDR2 SNEGSKA, per germline (reference sequence). CDR3 in DNA: TGCAGTGCTAGGCCGGGTAGGGCGGAGCAGTACCTC. It encodes CSARPGRAEQYL.

The J gene is TRBJ2-1, the V gene TRBV12-3 or TRBV12-4; 7 nucleotides align to TRBD1. Trimming took 5 bases from V and 9 from J; bases not matched to a gene: 4. CDR3 size: 12 residues. The CDR3 here is CASSIRDSEQFF. The CDR3 nucleotides are TGTGCCAGCAGTATCAGGGACAGTGAGCAGTTCTTC.

This clonotype was observed many times. The chain uses TRBV6-1 and TRBJ1-1; TRBD1 matches 7 bases. Losses at the gene ends were 1 base for V and 4 bases for J; bases not matched to a gene: 3. The CDR3 extends over 14 amino acids. Germline V gene lookup returns CDR1 MNHNS and CDR2 SASEGT. The CDR3 nucleotides are TGTGCCAGCAGTGAAGGACAGGGAGGCACTGAAGCTTTCTTT. This gives the protein CASSEGQGGTEAFF.

The chain is built from TRBV12-3 or TRBV12-4 and TRBJ1-3; 9 bases agree with TRBD1. Unmatched junction bases numbered 5, after V lost 5 bases and J lost 6 bases. This CDR3 spans 14 amino acids. For the CDR3, the DNA is TGTGCCAGCAGTGTCCCACAGGGGGCAAACACCATATATTTT. Protein product: CASSVPQGANTIYF.

With respect to this clonotype: Because the CDR3 is missing its conserved closing phenylalanine or tryptophan, this is likely a read error. The chain uses TRBV19 and TRBJ2-7, with TRBD2 matching 8 bases. This CDR3 contains 14 residues. Germline loops: CDR1 LNHDA, CDR2 SQIVND (reference sequence). Germline trimming cut 5 bases from V and 3 bases from J; bases unmatched to any gene: 6. The CDR3 sequence: CASSEGLAVYEQYL. The DNA for the CDR3 is TGTGCCAGTAGTGAAGGACTAGCTGTCTACGAGCAGTACCTC.

This clonotype appeared many times. This sequence joins TRBV5-1 and TRBJ1-2, with 7 bases matching TRBD1. With 4 bases clipped from V and 4 bases from J, the junction kept 7 bases outside the gene matches. The CDR3 is 14 amino acids. Germline lookup yields CDR1 SGHRS and CDR2 YFSETQ. CDR3 loop: CASSRGQDGYGYTF. The CDR3 DNA is TGCGCCAGCAGCCGCGGACAGGATGGCTATGGCTACACCTTC.

This clonotype appeared a single time. One base away lies a much larger clone, so this may be a sequencing read error. The J gene is TRBJ1-2, the V gene TRBV2; 8 bases fit TRBD1. The germline CDR1 and CDR2 sequences are SNHLY and FYNNEI. The CDR3 loop spans 13 amino acids. With V trimmed by 1 base and J by 12 bases, 7 bases remained unmatched. This CDR3 reads CASSEGDRTGNTF. CDR3 DNA sequence: TGTGCCAGCAGTGAAGGAGATAGGACAGGGAACACCTTC.

As to this clonotype: An end of the junction does not agree with germline; a read error may underlie this. Written as DNA, the CDR3 is TGTAGTGCTAGACATAGCTCCTACAATGAGCAGTTCTTC. Its translation is CSARHSSYNEQFF. V is TRBV20-1 and J is TRBJ2-1; D is unresolved. Germline CDR1 and CDR2: DFQATT and SNEGSKA (reference sequence). This CDR3 is 13 amino acids long.

The table lists this clonotype with many counts. The chain combines TRBV7-2 with TRBJ2-3; no reliable D call. Deletions cut 1 base from V and 5 bases from J, with 10 bases between. The CDR3 extends over 14 amino acids. From germline, CDR1 is SGHTA and CDR2 FQGNSA. The CDR3 DNA sequence: TGTGCCAGCAGCTTAGTTAGTATTCGAGATACGCAGTATTTT. Its protein product is CASSLVSIRDTQYF.

Notes on this clonotype: Germline is not matched at one junction end, which may reflect a read error. The chain has TRBV12-3 or TRBV12-4 and TRBJ2-1; a weak D match, TRBD1 (6 bases). The CDR3 is 15 amino acids. CDR3 region: CASSRGLVRHNKQFF. The DNA of the CDR3 is TGTGCCAGCAGTAGGGGGTTAGTAAGGCACAATAAGCAGTTCTTC.

Ten or more counts support this clonotype. The chain combines TRBV20-1 with TRBJ2-1; 10 bases are shared with TRBD2. This CDR3 spans 14 amino acids. The V gene end was trimmed by 8 bases and the J gene end by 2 bases; junction bases not matched to a gene: 6. Germline values: CDR1 DFQATT, CDR2 SNEGSKA (reference sequence). CDR3 protein: CSLVSGRAYNEQFF. The CDR3 bases are TGCAGTCTCGTGAGCGGGAGGGCCTACAATGAGCAGTTCTTC.